The rows below give T cell receptor beta chains drawn from one sample of a study of blood T cell repertoires in COVID-19. TCRdb's copy holds only in-frame clones and misses some; the assay was immunoSEQ multiplex PCR. The data show 450,000 to 500,000 clones, about 85% seen once. The sequenced sample consisted of PBMCs or T cells enriched from blood (not recorded which). These receptors were obtained from a woman between 18 and 30 years old who had recovered from COVID-19. CDR3s include the opening cysteine and the closing phenylalanine or tryptophan. The D gene is left open where the match is weak. Not every row has a clone size; where given, it reads once, few, many or a size class.

v_call	clone_size	j_call	d_call	cdr3_nt	cdr3_aa
TRBV4-1	.	TRBJ2-1	TRBD1	TGCGCCAGCAGCCAAGATGGGAGACAGGGGCCTATAGATGAGCAGTTCTTC	CASSQDGRQGPIDEQFF
TRBV21-1	.	TRBJ2-7	.	TGTGCCAGCATCCACCACGTCGGTGTAAGGGAGGAGATCCCTTACGAGCAGTACTTC	CASIHHVGVREEIPYEQYF
TRBV5-1	.	TRBJ1-5	TRBD1	TGCGCCAGCAGCTTGACAGGGGATCCTAATCAGCCCCAGCATTTT	CASSLTGDPNQPQHF
TRBV28	.	TRBJ1-1	.	TGTGCCAGCTTAAGGGCTACAGGGAAAGCTTTCTTT	CASLRATGKAFF
TRBV18	once	TRBJ2-5	.	TGTGCCAGCTCCGCCGGGACACCAAACCAAGAGACCCAGTACTTC	CASSAGTPNQETQYF
TRBV30	.	TRBJ2-3	TRBD2	TGTGCCTTGAACCGGGGGGAGGATACGCAGTATTTT	CALNRGEDTQYF
TRBV9	.	TRBJ2-3	TRBD2	TGTGCCAGCAGCGTAAACCCCAGCGGGGGGCTCACAGATACGCAGTATTTT	CASSVNPSGGLTDTQYF
TRBV6-5	.	TRBJ1-2	TRBD1	TGTGCCAGCCACCTGGACAGGGCGACGGGCTACACCTTC	CASHLDRATGYTF
TRBV19	.	TRBJ2-3	.	TGTGCCAGTTCAAAGGGGGTGACAGATACGCAGTATTTT	CASSKGVTDTQYF
TRBV5-6	.	TRBJ2-3	TRBD2	TGTGCCAGCAGGGACCCAGCGGGGGGTACAGATACGCAGTATTTT	CASRDPAGGTDTQYF
TRBV6-1	.	TRBJ2-3	.	TGTGCCAGCAGTGAATTCGGGGCAGATACGCAGTATTTT	CASSEFGADTQYF
TRBV2	.	TRBJ2-1	TRBD2	TGTGCCAGCAGTGTTCTAGCGGGGGGGGACAATGAGCAGTTCTTC	CASSVLAGGDNEQFF
TRBV2	few	TRBJ2-5	TRBD2	TGTGCCAGCATTAAGGGACTAGCGGGGGGGAAAGAGACCCAGTACTTC	CASIKGLAGGKETQYF
TRBV2	once	TRBJ1-1	.	TGTGCCAAACACTCAGGGTCCACTGAAGCTTTCTTT	CAKHSGSTEAFF
TRBV7-9	.	TRBJ2-7	.	TGTGCCAGCAGCCCTGAAGGGAGTGCCGAGCAGTACTTC	CASSPEGSAEQYF
TRBV5-4	.	TRBJ1-3	TRBD1	TGTGCCAGCAGCTCGAGGGGGCCAGGAAACACCATATATTTT	CASSSRGPGNTIYF
TRBV7-6	.	TRBJ2-5	.	TGTGCCAGCAGCTGGTTCCGGGAGACCCAGTACTTC	CASSWFRETQYF
TRBV29-1	.	TRBJ1-2	TRBD1	TGCAGCGGGGGGGACAGCGTCTATGGCTACACCTTC	CSGGDSVYGYTF
TRBV2	many	TRBJ1-5	.	TGTGCCTCAATGTTCGAGGTCGGGGGAGCTACTCAGCCCCAGCATTTT	CASMFEVGGATQPQHF
TRBV19	.	TRBJ2-5	TRBD2	TGTGCCAGTATGGAGCGGGGGGGGTCTGGGACCCAGTACTTC	CASMERGGSGTQYF
TRBV10-2	once	TRBJ1-5	.	TGCGCCAGCAGTACAGGGTCCAATAGCAATCAGCCCCAGCATTTT	CASSTGSNSNQPQHF
TRBV6-6	once	TRBJ2-3	.	TGTGCCAGCAGTTACCTCGGGACTAGCACAGATACGCAGTATTTT	CASSYLGTSTDTQYF
TRBV5-1	.	TRBJ2-1	TRBD2	TGCGCCAGCAGCTCGCTAGCGGGGGGGCAGTATGAGCAGTTCTTC	CASSSLAGGQYEQFF
TRBV2	.	TRBJ1-1	TRBD1	TGTGCCAGCAGCGTAGACAGGGTACGGGGGTGGACTGAAGCTTTCTTT	CASSVDRVRGWTEAFF
TRBV6-5	.	TRBJ2-5	TRBD2	TGTGCCAGCAGTAGGGCTAGCGGGGAGGAGACCCAGTACTTC	CASSRASGEETQYF
TRBV30	.	TRBJ1-2	.	TGTGCCTGGAGTCCCGGGGAACTCTATGGCTACACCTTC	CAWSPGELYGYTF
TRBV7-9	.	TRBJ2-5	.	TGTGCCAGCAGCTCAGTGGAGGGATTGGGTGAGACCCAGTACTTC	CASSSVEGLGETQYF
TRBV9	few	TRBJ1-1	TRBD1	TGTGCCAGCAGCCTCCGTACAGGGGATGGGGCTGAAGCTTTCTTT	CASSLRTGDGAEAFF
TRBV5-6	.	TRBJ2-2	.	TGTGCCAGCAGCTACCGATGGTCCGGCGGGGAGCTGTTTTTT	CASSYRWSGGELFF
TRBV5-4	.	TRBJ1-2	.	TGTGCCAGCAGCTTAGATTCGAAGAGGGGCTACACCTTC	CASSLDSKRGYTF
TRBV11-3	.	TRBJ2-1	.	TGTGCCAGGCCCCCTCAGCGTTACAATGAGCAGTTCTTC	CARPPQRYNEQFF
TRBV11-2	once	TRBJ2-7	TRBD2	TGTGCCAGCAGCTTTCTTCCGAGTAGCGGGGGGACTCAGTACTTC	CASSFLPSSGGTQYF
TRBV28	.	TRBJ1-5	.	TGTGCCAGCACCACCGCGGGCGGGGAACAGCCCCAGCATTTT	CASTTAGGEQPQHF
TRBV14	.	TRBJ2-3	.	TGTGCCAGCAGCCAAGATCCCGGAGATACGCAGTATTTT	CASSQDPGDTQYF
TRBV7-9	few	TRBJ1-1	TRBD1	TGTGCCAGCAGCTTCGGACAGGGAGGGACTGAAGCTTTCTTT	CASSFGQGGTEAFF
TRBV10-1	.	TRBJ2-1	.	TGCGCCAGCAGTGAGGGAACAGCCTCCTACAATGAGCAGTTCTTC	CASSEGTASYNEQFF
TRBV2	.	TRBJ1-5	TRBD1	TGTGCCAGCAGTTATGACAGGGCCCAGCCCCAGCATTTT	CASSYDRAQPQHF
TRBV7-9	.	TRBJ2-5	.	TGTGCCAGCAGCAGCTCCGGGGAGACCCAGTACTTC	CASSSSGETQYF
TRBV13	.	TRBJ2-2	.	TGTGCCAGCAGCTTACAGGGGCCCGGGGAGCTGTTTTTT	CASSLQGPGELFF
TRBV7-8	.	TRBJ2-5	.	TGTGCCAGCAGCTTTAGAACGGTTGCGCAAGAGACCCAGTACTTC	CASSFRTVAQETQYF
TRBV14	.	TRBJ1-3	.	TGTGCCAGCAGCCAAGCAGGGTTGTACAGATATTTT	CASSQAGLYRYF
TRBV25-1	.	TRBJ1-6	.	TGTGCCAGCCTTAGTCGACGGGGGGGCTATAATTCACCCCTCCACTTT	CASLSRRGGYNSPLHF
TRBV28	few	TRBJ1-4	.	TGTGCCAGCAGTTTTAAGGGGCCTAATGAAAAACTGTTTTTT	CASSFKGPNEKLFF
TRBV18	.	TRBJ2-5	TRBD2	TGTGCCAGCTCACCACCTTGGACTAGCGGTCAAGAGACCCAGTACTTC	CASSPPWTSGQETQYF
TRBV30	.	TRBJ1-5	.	TGTGCCTGGAGTAGGGGACACAGCAATCAGCCCCAGCATTTT	CAWSRGHSNQPQHF
TRBV27	once	TRBJ2-1	TRBD1	TGTGCCAGCAGTCCCCGCCGGACAGGGAATTTTGTCGATGAGCAGTTCTTC	CASSPRRTGNFVDEQFF
TRBV11-2	.	TRBJ1-1	TRBD1	TGTGCCAGCAGCTTAGCCTCGGGACAGAGGCGCACTGAAGCTTTCTTT	CASSLASGQRRTEAFF
TRBV6-5	few	TRBJ1-4	.	TGTGCCAGCAGTTACTCGACGGTCGGGGAAAAACTGTTTTTT	CASSYSTVGEKLFF
TRBV5-1	.	TRBJ2-3	.	TGCGCCAGCAGCTCAGGGTTGACGGATGGAGATACGCAGTATTTT	CASSSGLTDGDTQYF
TRBV19	.	TRBJ2-7	TRBD1	TGTGCCAGTAGCTTAGTCCGGGACAGCAATTACGAGCAGTACTTC	CASSLVRDSNYEQYF
TRBV11-2	.	TRBJ2-7	.	TGTGCCAGCACTAGGACTACTTTCTACGAGCAGTACTTC	CASTRTTFYEQYF
TRBV11-3	.	TRBJ2-1	.	TGTGCCAGCAGCTTGGCAGGCTCCTACAATGAGCAGTTCTTC	CASSLAGSYNEQFF
TRBV29-1	.	TRBJ2-1	TRBD1	TGCAGCGTTGTGAGGGGACAGATAACTCCAGGGCAGTTCTTC	CSVVRGQITPGQFF